These 29 T cell receptor beta chains were all obtained from the same sample, sequenced in a study of T cell responses to AZD1222 COVID-19 vaccine. Measured with immunoSEQ multiplex PCR; TCRdb has only the in-frame clones, and not every one. The profile shows some 150,000 clones, more than 75% of them singletons. Sequenced material: peripheral blood, taken on day 0 of MenACWY control vaccination. These receptors were collected from an adult in good health.

This clone was detected a few times. The J gene is TRBJ1-1, the V gene TRBV4-2; D possibly corresponds to TRBD1 (6 bases). CDR3 size: 14 residues. Germline values: CDR1 LGHNA, CDR2 YNFKEQ. V was clipped by 4 bases and J by 4 bases, with 13 bases between them. The CDR3 nucleotides read TGTGCCAGCAGCCCTAACCGAGGGGGCACTGAAGCTTTCTTT. This codes for CASSPNRGGTEAFF.

This clone has a count of ten or more. The chain joins TRBV5-8 to TRBJ1-1, with no clear D. The germline V gene encodes CDR1 SGHTS and CDR2 YDEGEE. V was cut by 1 base and J by 5 bases, with 15 bases left in between. CDR3 length: 15 amino acids. CDR3 DNA: TGTGCCAGCAGCTTGAGGACCCCCGGGAGGACTGAAGCTTTCTTT. This codes for CASSLRTPGRTEAFF.

V is TRBV5-5 and J is TRBJ1-1; D remains unclear. The CDR3 consists of 12 residues. CDR1 SGHKS and CDR2 YYEKEE come from the germline V gene (reference sequence). With 0 bases removed from V and 7 bases from J, the gap between germline ends came to 7 bases. The CDR3 sequence: CASSLEVGEAFF. DNA of the CDR3: TGTGCCAGCAGCTTGGAGGTCGGTGAAGCTTTCTTT.

V usage is TRBV12-3 or TRBV12-4 and J usage is TRBJ1-1; D is undetermined. Trimming took 6 bases from V and 4 from J, leaving 6 bases between them. The CDR3 length is 11 residues. CDR3 protein: CASSLRTEAFF. As DNA, the CDR3 is TGTGCCAGCAGCCTCCGCACTGAAGCTTTCTTT.

The chain combines TRBV5-1 with TRBJ2-2; D remains unclear. Trimming pared 2 bases from V and 2 bases from J, leaving 13 bases between. The V gene's germline CDR1 is SGHRS and CDR2 YFSETQ. This CDR3 is built from 16 residues. In nucleotides, the CDR3 is TGCGCCAGCAGCTTTAGTCTAGAACCAAACACCGGGGAGCTGTTTTTT. Amino acid sequence: CASSFSLEPNTGELFF.

The chain has TRBV11-1 and TRBJ1-1; D not certain. V lost 3 bases, J lost 2 bases, and 10 bases lay in between. The CDR3 spans 14 residues. Germline V gene sequence: CDR1 SGHAT, CDR2 FQDESV (reference sequence). The CDR3 reads CASSLADINTEAFF. The CDR3 nucleotides are TGTGCCAGCAGCTTGGCTGATATAAACACTGAAGCTTTCTTT. Using reference TRBV11-1 and TRBJ1-1 for the parts outside the CDR3, the full variable domain is EAEVAQSPRYKITEKSQAVAFWCDPISGHATLYWYRQILGQGPELLVQFQDESVVDDSQLPKDRFSAERLKGVDSTLKIQPAELGDSAMYLCASSLADINTEAFFGQGTRLTVV.

CDR3 in DNA: TGTGCCAGCAGCTTAGGAGTTCCCACTGAAGCTTTCTTT. This sequence encodes CASSLGVPTEAFF. The rearrangement uses TRBV7-2 and TRBJ1-1; D gene ambiguous. This CDR3 comprises 13 residues. The ends were cut back, 1 base at V and 4 bases at J, with 7 bases in the middle. The germline gives CDR1 SGHTA, CDR2 FQGNSA.

The chain couples TRBV30 to TRBJ1-2; possibly TRBD1 for D (5 bases). CDR3 length equals 13 residues. The V gene's germline CDR1 is GTSNPN and CDR2 SVGIG (reference sequence). V lost 5 bases and J 2 bases, leaving 12 bases between the germline ends. The CDR3 DNA reads as TGTGCCTGGGCCCACGGGACGAACTATGGCTACACCTTC. Protein product: CAWAHGTNYGYTF.

The chain carries TRBV10-3 and TRBJ2-5, with TRBD2 matching 15 bases. This CDR3 is 15 amino acids long. J lost 5 bases, V lost 10 bases, and 8 bases had no gene match. Germline V CDR1 and CDR2: ENHRY, SYGVKD. The CDR3 region is CATGTSGGLRETQYF. CDR3 DNA: TGTGCCACCGGGACTAGCGGGGGGTTAAGGGAGACCCAGTACTTC.

CDR3 sequence: CASSYKGRDHYEQYF. In DNA form, the CDR3 reads TGTGCCAGCAGTTACAAGGGCAGGGATCATTACGAGCAGTACTTC. The chain joins TRBV6-5 to TRBJ2-7; a weak D match, TRBD1 (5 bases). Between the trimmed V and J ends, which lost 2 bases and 4 bases, there was a span of 15 bases. The CDR3 is made up of 15 amino acids. Looked up from germline, CDR1 is MNHEY and CDR2 is SVGAGI.

The CDR3 region has the DNA TGTGCCAGCAGCCAGGGACAGCCAACTAACTATGGCTACACCTTC. Its protein product is CASSQGQPTNYGYTF. The V gene is TRBV3-1 (or the pseudogene TRBV3-2), the J gene TRBJ1-2; the match to TRBD1 covers 7 bases. Trimming cost V 3 bases and J 0 bases; bases outside gene matches: 4. The CDR3 consists of 15 residues. Germline V gene data show CDR1 as LGHDT and CDR2 as YNNKEL (reference sequence).

The chain has TRBV19 and TRBJ1-6, with D uncertain. V was cut by 0 bases and J by 13 bases, with 10 bases left in between. This CDR3 region has 13 residues. CDR1 and CDR2 (germline): LNHDA, SQIVND (reference sequence). The CDR3 nucleotides are TGTGCCAGTAGTATAGATCGAGGGCTCCCCCTCCACTTT. Its translation: CASSIDRGLPLHF.

The CDR3 spells CASSPQTGLTEAFF. The CDR3 region has the DNA TGTGCCAGCAGCCCCCAGACAGGGCTTACTGAAGCTTTCTTT. The chain joins TRBV7-9 to TRBJ1-1, with 7 bases lining up with TRBD1. Trimming took 5 bases from V and 5 from J; bases not matched to a gene: 8. Germline V gene data show CDR1 as SEHNR and CDR2 as FQNEAQ (reference sequence). The CDR3 loop spans 14 amino acids.

This chain connects TRBV27 to TRBJ1-4, with D possibly being TRBD1 (5 bases). This CDR3 comprises 14 residues. Germline V gives CDR1 MNHEY, CDR2 SMNVEV (reference sequence). V was cut by 2 bases and J by 12 bases, with 16 bases left in between. The chain's CDR3 is CASSLEHRTGELFF. As DNA, the CDR3 is TGTGCCAGCAGTTTAGAGCACAGGACTGGGGAACTGTTTTTT.

The chain carries TRBV7-3 and TRBJ1-1, with a weak D call TRBD1 (6 bases). This CDR3 is 15 amino acids long. The V end was cut by 4 bases, the J end by 0 bases, with 12 bases between. The V gene's germline CDR1 is SGHTA and CDR2 FQGTGA. The CDR3 sequence is CASSSADSMNTEAFF. In nucleotides, the CDR3 is TGTGCCAGCAGCTCAGCGGACAGCATGAACACTGAAGCTTTCTTT.

This clone has just a few counts. The rearrangement links TRBV6-2 or TRBV6-3 to TRBJ2-7, with TRBD2 matching over 11 bases. Germline values: CDR1 MNHEY, CDR2 SVGEGT. V was clipped by 5 bases and J by 0 bases; unmatched bases: 3. CDR3 length equals 15 residues. This CDR3 is CASSTTSGVSYEQYF. The CDR3 DNA sequence: TGTGCCAGCAGTACGACTAGCGGGGTCTCCTACGAGCAGTACTTC.

This clone was counted a few times. The V call is TRBV7-9, the J call TRBJ1-2; 9 bases line up with TRBD1. Unmatched junction bases numbered 11, after V lost 2 bases and J lost 4 bases. The CDR3 is made up of 17 amino acids. Germline CDR1 reads SEHNR; CDR2 reads FQNEAQ (reference sequence). DNA of the CDR3: TGTGCCAGCAGCTTAAAAGTGCAACAGGGGGCAGGCTATGGCTACACCTTC. This encodes CASSLKVQQGAGYGYTF.

This chain connects TRBV30 to TRBJ1-2; 12 nucleotides match TRBD1. The CDR3 covers 15 residues. The germline V gene has CDR1 GTSNPN and CDR2 SVGIG (reference sequence). V lost 1 base, J lost 2 bases, and 2 bases stayed unmatched. The CDR3 DNA reads TGTGCCTGGAGTGAGGGGACAGGGGGCAACTATGGCTACACCTTC. Residues: CAWSEGTGGNYGYTF. The variable domain in full, with the rest retrieved from reference TRBV30 and TRBJ1-2, is SQTIHQWPATLVQPVGSPLSLECTVEGTSNPNLYWYRQAAGRGLQLLFYSVGIGQISSEVPQNLSASRPQDRQFILSSKKLLLSDSGFYLCAWSEGTGGNYGYTFGSGTRLTVV.

V is TRBV5-1 and J is TRBJ2-1, with unresolved D. Germline assignment: CDR1 SGHRS and CDR2 YFSETQ. With 2 bases removed from V and 2 bases from J, the gap between germline ends came to 8 bases. This CDR3 region has 14 residues. This CDR3 is CASSLPSPYNEQFF. DNA of the CDR3: TGCGCCAGCAGCTTACCCTCACCCTACAATGAGCAGTTCTTC.

The chain combines TRBV11-2 with TRBJ1-6; possible D gene TRBD1, 5 bases. This CDR3 is 15 amino acids long. Germline V gene lookup returns CDR1 SGHAT and CDR2 FQNNGV. V gave up 5 bases and J gave up 8 bases, with 16 bases separating them. The CDR3 DNA reads as TGTGCCAGCAGCGTCCTCGGGGACGGGTATTCACCCCTCCACTTT. Its protein is CASSVLGDGYSPLHF.

CDR3 in amino acids: CASSQGGTEAFF. DNA of the CDR3: TGTGCCAGCAGCCAAGGGGGCACTGAAGCTTTCTTT. The V call is TRBV11-3, the J call TRBJ1-1; maybe TRBD1 (6 bases). The V gene's germline CDR1 is SGHNT and CDR2 YENEEA. The CDR3 contains 12 residues. V dropped 5 bases and J dropped 4 bases, with 8 bases sitting between them.

The rearrangement uses TRBV28 and TRBJ2-1; 8 bases align to TRBD1. Losses at the gene ends were 2 bases for V and 7 bases for J; bases not matched to a gene: 4. The CDR3 runs 14 residues. CDR1 is MDHEN and CDR2 is SYDVKM in the germline V gene. The CDR3 here is CASSLQGAWNEQFF. The CDR3 nucleotides are TGTGCCAGCAGTTTACAGGGGGCGTGGAATGAGCAGTTCTTC.

In nucleotides, the CDR3 is TGTGCCAGCAGCCAAGTACCCACGGGGAATTCACCCCTCCACTTT. Translating it yields CASSQVPTGNSPLHF. The V call is TRBV3-1 (or the pseudogene TRBV3-2), the J call TRBJ1-6, with D unresolved. V was cut by 1 base and J by 7 bases, with 11 bases left in between. CDR1 and CDR2 (germline): LGHDT, YNNKEL (reference sequence). The CDR3 loop spans 15 amino acids.

CDR3 protein: CASSSDQGRKGYNEQFF. The CDR3 nucleotides are TGTGCCAGCAGCTCAGACCAAGGCCGTAAGGGCTACAATGAGCAGTTCTTC. V and J are TRBV11-2 and TRBJ2-1; D call uncertain. V lost 4 bases, J lost 3 bases, and 19 bases lay in between. The CDR3 has 17 residues. Germline V CDR1 and CDR2: SGHAT, FQNNGV.

For the CDR3, the DNA is TGTGCCGGCGGGGGGGCGACAGATACGCAGTATTTT. It translates to CAGGGATDTQYF. The chain employs TRBV10-3 and TRBJ2-3; 9 nucleotides match TRBD2. The V segment lost 11 bases and the J segment 3 bases; nucleotides outside the gene matches: 3. The germline gives CDR1 ENHRY, CDR2 SYGVKD. The CDR3 covers 12 residues.

V gene TRBV6-2 or TRBV6-3 combines with J gene TRBJ1-1; possibly TRBD1 for D (6 bases). The CDR3 consists of 16 residues. Trimming took 5 bases from V and 5 from J, leaving 21 bases between them. Looked up from germline, CDR1 is MNHEY and CDR2 is SVGEGT. DNA for the CDR3: TGTGCCAGCAGTAAACCTTGGGTGGGGAGGGGGACTGAAGCTTTCTTT. The encoded protein is CASSKPWVGRGTEAFF.

The chain couples TRBV12-3 or TRBV12-4 to TRBJ1-5; 8 nucleotides line up with TRBD1. The CDR3 runs to 13 residues. The J segment lost 8 bases and the V segment lost 6 bases, leaving 6 bases of the junction unmatched. The chain's CDR3 is CASRSGGGEPQHF. Written as DNA, the CDR3 is TGTGCCAGCAGGTCAGGGGGCGGGGAGCCCCAGCATTTT.

The chain is built from TRBV6-5 and TRBJ1-2; no firm D call. The CDR3 runs to 14 residues. In germline, CDR1 is MNHEY, CDR2 SVGAGI. Trimming removed 5 bases at V and 4 bases at J, with 14 bases between. The CDR3 DNA reads as TGTGCCAGCAGTCCTGGTACACCCGTCTATGGCTACACCTTC. As protein: CASSPGTPVYGYTF.

This chain uses TRBV5-1 with TRBJ1-3; D ambiguous. CDR3 length equals 17 residues. Germline CDR1 is SGHRS and CDR2 is YFSETQ. The V end was cut by 0 bases, the J end by 0 bases, with 13 bases between. The CDR3 loop reads CASSLALQADSGNTIYF. The CDR3 region has the DNA TGCGCCAGCAGCTTGGCCCTTCAGGCGGACTCTGGAAACACCATATATTTT.